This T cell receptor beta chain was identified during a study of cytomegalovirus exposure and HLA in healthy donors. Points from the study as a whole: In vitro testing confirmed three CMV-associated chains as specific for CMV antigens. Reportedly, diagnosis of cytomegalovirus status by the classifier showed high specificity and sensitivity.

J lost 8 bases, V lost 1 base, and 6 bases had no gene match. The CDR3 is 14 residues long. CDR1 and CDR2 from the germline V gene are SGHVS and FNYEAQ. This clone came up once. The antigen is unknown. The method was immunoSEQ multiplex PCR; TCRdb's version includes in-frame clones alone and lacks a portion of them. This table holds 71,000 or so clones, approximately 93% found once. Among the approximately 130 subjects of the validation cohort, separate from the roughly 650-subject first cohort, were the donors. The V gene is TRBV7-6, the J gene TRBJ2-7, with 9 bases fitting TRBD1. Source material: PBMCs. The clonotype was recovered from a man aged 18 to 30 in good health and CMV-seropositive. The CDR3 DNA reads TGTGCCAGCAGCTTAGGCCGACAGGGGGGACAGCAGTACTTC. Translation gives CASSLGRQGGQQYF. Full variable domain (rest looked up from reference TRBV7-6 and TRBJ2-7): GAGVSQSPRYKVTKRGQDVALRCDPISGHVSLYWYRQALGQGPEFLTYFNYEAQQDKSGLPNDRFSAERPEGSISTLTIQRTEQRDSAMYRCASSLGRQGGQQYFGPGTRLTVT.